This is a list of T cell receptor beta chains from one sample in a study of response to subunit inactivated influenza vaccine. TCRdb re-analysed the RT-PCR reads in MiXCR, keeping a single row per CDR3 protein. The sample lists 650,000 to 850,000 distinct CDR3 sequences; approximately 13% were seen once. Sample: PBMCs from blood, taken around 15 days before vaccination. These receptors all come from a man aged 50-60 years who received an inactivated influenza vaccine. CDR3s include the opening cysteine and the closing phenylalanine or tryptophan. A D gene is named only where the DNA matches it firmly. Part of the rows lack a size; the others show once, few, many or a class for expanded clones.

clone size	V gene	J gene	D gene	CDR3 protein	CDR3 DNA
NA	TRBV12-3/TRBV12-4	TRBJ2-1	NA	CASKVVEKQFF	TGTGCCAGCAAGGTAGTAGAGAAGCAGTTCTTC
few	TRBV20-1	TRBJ2-7	TRBD2	CSARVGGGSGSLSYEQYF	TGCAGTGCTAGAGTCGGGGGTGGTAGCGGGAGCCTTTCCTACGAGCAGTACTTC
many	TRBV12-3/TRBV12-4	TRBJ1-3	TRBD1	CASRETGRNTIYF	TGTGCCAGCAGGGAGACAGGGAGAAACACCATATATTTT
few	TRBV5-1	TRBJ2-7	TRBD1	CASSRTGNSYEQYF	TGCGCCAGCAGCAGGACAGGGAACTCCTACGAGCAGTACTTC
few	TRBV7-8	TRBJ1-1	NA	CASSYSRTANTEAFF	TGTGCCAGCAGTTATTCTAGGACAGCCAACACTGAAGCTTTCTTT
NA	TRBV20-1	TRBJ2-6	TRBD2	CSARDPGLAGGSGANVLTF	TGCAGTGCTAGAGATCCCGGACTAGCGGGAGGATCTGGGGCCAACGTCCTGACTTTC
NA	TRBV7-9	TRBJ1-2	TRBD1	CASTPTGTAYGYTF	TGTGCCAGCACCCCGACCGGGACAGCCTATGGCTACACCTTC
NA	TRBV3-1	TRBJ2-7	TRBD2	CASSQQSPSGGYEQYF	TGTGCCAGCAGCCAACAAAGTCCTAGCGGAGGTTACGAGCAGTACTTC
NA	TRBV20-1	TRBJ2-5	NA	CSARDGGTETQYF	TGCAGTGCTAGAGACGGCGGGACGGAGACCCAGTACTTC
few	TRBV12-3/TRBV12-4	TRBJ2-7	TRBD2	CASSHFGAGYYEQYF	TGTGCCAGCAGTCACTTTGGAGCGGGGTACTACGAGCAGTACTTC
NA	TRBV4-3	TRBJ2-2	TRBD1	CASSQIQGPGELFF	TGCGCCAGCAGCCAGATACAGGGGCCCGGGGAGCTGTTTTTT
NA	TRBV6-1	TRBJ2-5	NA	CASSDRPGGSFQETQYF	TGTGCCAGCAGTGACAGACCGGGGGGCTCCTTTCAAGAGACCCAGTACTTC
many	TRBV4-3	TRBJ1-1	NA	CASSSGKGLGQAFF	TGCGCCAGCAGCTCCGGAAAGGGTCTGGGCCAAGCTTTCTTT
NA	TRBV27	TRBJ1-1	TRBD1	CASSSGGQVDTEAFF	TGTGCCAGCAGTTCCGGTGGACAGGTGGACACTGAAGCTTTCTTT
NA	TRBV6-5	TRBJ1-2	NA	CASSYSIRADYGYTF	TGTGCCAGCAGTTATTCTATCAGGGCGGACTATGGCTACACCTTC
few	TRBV15	TRBJ2-5	NA	CATSPAARAQETQYF	TGTGCCACCAGCCCGGCCGCCAGGGCACAAGAGACCCAGTACTTC
NA	TRBV7-2	TRBJ2-5	TRBD1	CASSRGQVAETQYF	TGTGCCAGCAGCCGCGGACAGGTGGCAGAGACCCAGTACTTC
NA	TRBV20-1	TRBJ2-5	NA	CSANPQERQGTQYF	TGCAGTGCCAACCCCCAAGAGCGACAAGGGACCCAGTACTTC
NA	TRBV27	TRBJ2-3	NA	CASSLSRATGSTDTQYF	TGTGCCAGCAGTTTATCTAGGGCTACCGGCAGCACAGATACGCAGTATTTT
many	TRBV7-6	TRBJ1-3	NA	CASSVLQGSGNTIYF	TGTGCCAGCAGCGTACTACAGGGCTCTGGAAACACCATATATTTT
few	TRBV11-2	TRBJ2-5	NA	CASRTFLQETQYF	TGTGCCAGCAGGACATTCCTCCAAGAGACCCAGTACTTC
many	TRBV30	TRBJ2-1	NA	CAWSFGSYNEQFF	TGTGCCTGGAGTTTCGGCTCCTACAATGAGCAGTTCTTC
few	TRBV4-3	TRBJ2-6	TRBD1	CASSQGPAGGGANVLTF	TGCGCCAGCAGCCAAGGACCCGCAGGGGGAGGGGCCAACGTCCTGACTTTC
few	TRBV24-1	TRBJ2-1	TRBD1	CATTAGTGSEQFF	TGTGCCACCACGGCCGGGACAGGGAGTGAGCAGTTCTTC
NA	TRBV18	TRBJ2-6	TRBD1	CASSPTGTGVRGANVLTF	TGTGCCAGCTCACCAACCGGGACAGGGGTACGTGGGGCCAACGTCCTGACTTTC
few	TRBV20-1	TRBJ2-5	TRBD2	CSSYYAGTRGETQYF	TGCAGTTCTTATTATGCCGGGACTAGAGGAGAGACCCAGTACTTC
NA	TRBV3-1	TRBJ1-1	NA	CASSPPGQNTEAFF	TGTGCCAGCAGCCCACCGGGACAGAACACTGAAGCTTTCTTT
NA	TRBV6-1	TRBJ2-1	NA	CASSEGRDLYNEQFF	TGTGCCAGCAGCGAAGGCCGGGATTTGTACAATGAGCAGTTCTTC
few	TRBV6-2/TRBV6-3	TRBJ2-2	NA	CAGSGPFGTGELFF	TGTGCCGGGTCGGGACCGTTCGGAACCGGGGAGCTGTTTTTT
NA	TRBV29-1	TRBJ1-1	TRBD1	CSVRTGVTEAFF	TGCAGCGTCCGGACAGGGGTCACTGAAGCTTTCTTT
few	TRBV9	TRBJ2-6	NA	CASSAGTFSGANVLTF	TGTGCCAGCAGCGCCGGTACCTTCTCTGGGGCCAACGTCCTGACTTTC
NA	TRBV28	TRBJ1-1	TRBD1	CAIDRAGGNTEAFF	TGTGCCATCGACAGGGCCGGCGGAAACACTGAAGCTTTCTTT
NA	TRBV7-9	TRBJ1-2	TRBD1	CASSKTRQGDGYTF	TGTGCCAGCAGCAAAACCCGACAGGGTGATGGCTACACCTTC
NA	TRBV30	TRBJ2-1	NA	CAWTRSRATPYNEQFF	TGTGCCTGGACCCGATCGCGTGCCACCCCCTACAATGAGCAGTTCTTC
NA	TRBV5-1	TRBJ2-5	TRBD1	CASSLSRGQAETQYF	TGCGCCAGCAGCTTGTCCAGGGGGCAGGCTGAGACCCAGTACTTC
few	TRBV29-1	TRBJ1-1	TRBD1	CSSRTGGLNTEAFF	TGCAGCTCGCGGACAGGGGGCTTGAACACTGAAGCTTTCTTT
many	TRBV6-5	TRBJ1-4	NA	CASSFRRGVSEKLFF	TGTGCCAGCAGTTTCCGCCGGGGAGTTAGTGAAAAACTGTTTTTT
NA	TRBV20-1	TRBJ2-7	NA	CSARDRPLLGSYEQYF	TGCAGTGCTAGAGATAGGCCACTGTTGGGCTCCTACGAGCAGTACTTC
few	TRBV27	TRBJ2-7	NA	CASSYGPGSYEQYF	TGTGCCAGCAGTTATGGTCCAGGATCCTACGAGCAGTACTTC
NA	TRBV28	TRBJ2-1	NA	CASSPTTGRSSYNEQFF	TGTGCCAGCAGTCCTACGACCGGCAGGAGCTCCTACAATGAGCAGTTCTTC